This TCR beta chain stems from a study of beta chain features in type 1 diabetes. Study background: Cell yields, age and gender were similar between patients and healthy donors. Study-wide results and limits: Small HLA sub-analyses could not settle whether HLA shapes TCRB rearrangement. TCRB CDR3s were moderately but significantly shorter in Type 1 diabetes patients in all four CD4+ subsets.

The V segment lost 5 bases and the J segment 12 bases; nucleotides outside the gene matches: 8. Germline CDR1 reads SEHNR; CDR2 reads FQNEAQ (reference sequence). The CDR3 sequence is 12 residues long. As for this clone: Its antigen is undetermined.

A single heparinised draw of roughly 110 mL on average was taken per donor. The whole isolated RNA underwent reverse transcription, so sequencing captured expressed TCRB transcripts. The repertoire was sequenced with immunoSEQ multiplex PCR; TCRdb's copy has only in-frame clones and lacks some. The data hold about 370,000 clones, with around 9.6% observed a single time. The chain joins TRBV7-9 to TRBJ1-1, with 8 bases fitting TRBD1. The origin of this receptor is a man aged 30-40 years with type 1 diabetes. Sequencing was done on a sample of central memory CD4+ T cells from blood. CDR3 DNA: TGTGCCAGCAGCCGAGACAGGGGCGACTCTTTCTTT. The encoded protein is CASSRDRGDSFF.